The T cell receptor (beta chain) under discussion was sequenced for a study of molecular identifiers for immune sequencing clone quantification. V gave up 7 bases and J gave up 2 bases, with 26 bases separating them. Germline V gives CDR1 MGHRA, CDR2 YSYEKL. The CDR3 is made up of 18 amino acids. This clonotype was found many times. Previously described methods and listed TCR primers produced bulk TCR libraries. TCRdb recomputed calls from the PCR reads with MiXCR, one row per CDR3 protein. Of about 500,000 distinct CDR3 sequences listed, over 20% are singletons. Naive CD8 T cells, phenotype CD8+CD4-CCR7+CD45RA+, were sorted.

The source of this sequence is a human donor in good health. Some libraries in this study had Jurkat cell RNA spiked in. The specimen was naive CD8+ T cells from blood, with Jurkat cell RNA spiked in. Subset given: FACS-sorted CD8+CD4-CCR7+CD45RA+ naive T cells. This sequence joins TRBV4-1 and TRBJ2-5; D might be TRBD2 (7 bases). CDR3 loop: CASTTRGTPASGQETQYF. The CDR3 DNA reads TGCGCCAGCACCACAAGGGGGACTCCGGCTAGCGGTCAAGAGACCCAGTACTTC.